Below, 10 T cell receptor beta chains from the same sample are listed, as sequenced in a study of blood T cell repertoires in COVID-19. Sequencing used immunoSEQ multiplex PCR; TCRdb keeps in-frame clones, though not all of them. The table records over 300,000 clones, around 83% of them present only once. Sequencing used peripheral blood. The receptors derive from a woman aged 50 to 60 with acute or convalescent COVID-19.

J is TRBJ1-6 and V is TRBV7-2; TRBD1 matches at 8 bases. Germline trimming cut 0 bases from V and 8 bases from J; bases unmatched to any gene: 12. The germline V gene has CDR1 SGHTA and CDR2 FQGNSA. The CDR3 loop spans 18 amino acids. The CDR3 nucleotides read TGTGCCAGCAGCTTAGCGGGGACAGGCAGTATTCGGGATTCACCCCTCCACTTT. It translates to CASSLAGTGSIRDSPLHF.

The chain recombines TRBV24-1 with TRBJ1-2; 11 nucleotides line up with TRBD1. Per germline, CDR1 KGHDR and CDR2 SFDVKD. V shed 3 bases and J 6 bases; nucleotides not matched to a gene: 5. The CDR3 runs 15 residues. The CDR3 nucleotides are TGTGCCACCAGTGATCCAGGACAGGGGGCGGATGGCTACACCTTC. The encoded protein is CATSDPGQGADGYTF.

The gene calls are TRBV11-3 and TRBJ1-1; no definite D call. This CDR3 is 15 amino acids long. Germline V gene sequence: CDR1 SGHNT, CDR2 YENEEA. The ends were cut back, 2 bases at V and 3 bases at J, with 13 bases in the middle. The CDR3 sequence is CASSLFGGSHTEAFF. DNA for the CDR3: TGTGCCAGCAGCTTATTTGGCGGAAGCCACACTGAAGCTTTCTTT.

The CDR3 coding sequence is TGTGCCAGCAGCTCCGGGAATCCACCCCTCCACTTT. Amino acid sequence: CASSSGNPPLHF. The chain carries TRBV7-8 and TRBJ1-6; D uncertain. There are 12 residues in the CDR3. Trimming left V 4 bases short and J 11 bases short, with 9 bases between. Germline values: CDR1 SGHVS, CDR2 FQNEAQ.

The CDR3 DNA reads as TGTGCCAGTAGTATAGGCGGGGGAGACACGAATACGCAGTATTTT. This sequence encodes CASSIGGGDTNTQYF. The chain is built from TRBV19 and TRBJ2-3, with 7 bases aligning to TRBD2. Germline V gene lookup returns CDR1 LNHDA and CDR2 SQIVND (reference sequence). Unmatched junction bases numbered 8, after V lost 1 base and J lost 7 bases. This CDR3 has 15 amino acids.

The chain employs TRBV12-5 and TRBJ1-5, with D maybe TRBD1 (6 bases). The CDR3 length is 14 residues. Trimming pared 8 bases from V and 2 bases from J, leaving 13 bases between. The germline V gene encodes CDR1 LGHNT and CDR2 FRNRAP. The chain's CDR3 is CASRVAGGNQPQHF. Here the CDR3 DNA reads TGTGCTAGTAGGGTAGCAGGGGGCAATCAGCCCCAGCATTTT.

The rearrangement joins TRBV27 to TRBJ2-1; tentative D call: TRBD2 (6 bases). Germline CDR1 and CDR2: MNHEY and SMNVEV (reference sequence). The CDR3 is made up of 14 amino acids. Deletions cut 3 bases from V and 6 bases from J, with 12 bases between. The CDR3 coding sequence is TGTGCCAGCAGTTTCGGCGGGACTGGCAATGAGCAGTTCTTC. It yields the protein CASSFGGTGNEQFF.

This chain joins TRBV6-6 and TRBJ1-1; D is uncertain. Trimming shortened V by 0 bases and J by 0 bases, and 11 bases separated the two germline ends. CDR1 and CDR2 from the germline V gene are MNHNY and SVGAGI (reference sequence). The CDR3 totals 16 residues. The CDR3 region is CASSYSRPEMNTEAFF. The CDR3 DNA reads as TGTGCCAGCAGTTACTCTCGTCCGGAGATGAACACTGAAGCTTTCTTT.

The gene calls are TRBV10-2 and TRBJ1-1, with D maybe TRBD1 (6 bases). V was cut by 4 bases and J by 1 base, with 19 bases left in between. The CDR3 is 17 residues long. CDR1 and CDR2 from the germline V gene are WSHSY and SAAADI. The DNA for the CDR3 is TGCGCCAGCAGTGCCCTACCGGGACACTACCAGAACACTGAAGCTTTCTTT. Residues: CASSALPGHYQNTEAFF.

This clone was seen once. The V gene is TRBV18, the J gene TRBJ2-3; 15 bases align to TRBD2. This CDR3 has 17 residues. Looked up from germline, CDR1 is KGHSH and CDR2 is LQKENI. V dropped 5 bases and J dropped 4; count of bases not matched to a gene: 7. CDR3 DNA: TGTGCCAGCTCAGGACTAGCGGGAGGGCCTGATCCAGATACGCAGTATTTT. It codes for CASSGLAGGPDPDTQYF.